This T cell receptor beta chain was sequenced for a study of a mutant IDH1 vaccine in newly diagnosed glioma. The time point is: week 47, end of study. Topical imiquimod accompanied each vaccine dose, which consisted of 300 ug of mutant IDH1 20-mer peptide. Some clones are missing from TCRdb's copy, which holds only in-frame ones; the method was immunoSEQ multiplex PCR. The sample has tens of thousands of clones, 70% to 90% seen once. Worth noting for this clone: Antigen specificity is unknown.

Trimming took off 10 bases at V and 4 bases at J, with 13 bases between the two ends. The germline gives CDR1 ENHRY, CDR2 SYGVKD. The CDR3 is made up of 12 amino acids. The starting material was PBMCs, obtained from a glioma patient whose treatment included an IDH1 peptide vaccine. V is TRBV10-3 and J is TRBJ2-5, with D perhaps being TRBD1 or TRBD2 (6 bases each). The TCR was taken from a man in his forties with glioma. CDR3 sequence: CATRGPGETQYF. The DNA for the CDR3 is TGTGCCACCCGGGGGCCCGGAGAGACCCAGTACTTC.